A selection of T cell receptor beta chains follows, all from one sample in a study of OX40 agonist ivuxolimab in advanced cancers. Some clones are missing from TCRdb's copy, which holds only in-frame ones; the method was immunoSEQ multiplex PCR. This repertoire shows some 70,000 clones, 91% found once; its top ten account for roughly 1%. The material was CD4+ or CD8+ T cells sorted from blood, obtained in a trial of the OX40 agonist ivuxolimab. The receptors shown here come from an adult with an advanced solid tumor such as melanoma, head and neck, liver or kidney cancer. Both conserved end residues are part of each CDR3. A D gene is named only where the DNA matches it firmly. Some rows mark clone size as missing; the rest say once, few, many or name a class of expanded clone.

v_call: TRBV5-1
j_call: TRBJ2-3
d_call: NA
cdr3_length: 13
clone_size: NA
cdr3_nt: TGCGCCGCCCGCCCATCCCCCCGAGATACGCAGTATTTT
cdr3_aa: CAARPSPRDTQYF

v_call: TRBV13
j_call: TRBJ2-7
d_call: NA
cdr3_length: 19
clone_size: once
cdr3_nt: TGTGCCAGCAGCGTCCTAGTAGGGGCGGGCCACTTGGGGTCCTACGAGCAGTACTTC
cdr3_aa: CASSVLVGAGHLGSYEQYF

v_call: TRBV19
j_call: TRBJ1-2
d_call: TRBD1
cdr3_length: 15
clone_size: NA
cdr3_nt: TGTGCCAGTAGTATCGGACAGGGACAGTACTATGGCTACACCTTC
cdr3_aa: CASSIGQGQYYGYTF

v_call: TRBV30
j_call: TRBJ1-5
d_call: NA
cdr3_length: 12
clone_size: NA
cdr3_nt: TGTGCCTGGAGCCGGACCAATCAGCCCCAGCATTTT
cdr3_aa: CAWSRTNQPQHF

v_call: TRBV30
j_call: TRBJ2-4
d_call: NA
cdr3_length: 17
clone_size: NA
cdr3_nt: TGTGCCTGGAGTGTACGGTGGCACAGTCTAGCCAAAAACATTCAGTACTTC
cdr3_aa: CAWSVRWHSLAKNIQYF

v_call: TRBV5-4
j_call: TRBJ2-7
d_call: NA
cdr3_length: 17
clone_size: NA
cdr3_nt: TGTGCCAGCAGCTTGGATACGGGCAGAAAGAAAAACTACGAGCAGTACTTC
cdr3_aa: CASSLDTGRKKNYEQYF

v_call: TRBV6-1
j_call: TRBJ1-2
d_call: TRBD1
cdr3_length: 13
clone_size: NA
cdr3_nt: TGTGCCAGCAGTGTAGACAGGGGATATGGCTACACCTTC
cdr3_aa: CASSVDRGYGYTF

v_call: TRBV5-4
j_call: TRBJ1-1
d_call: NA
cdr3_length: 15
clone_size: few
cdr3_nt: TGTGCCAGCAGCTTGGGACTAACATCGAACACTGAAGCTTTCTTT
cdr3_aa: CASSLGLTSNTEAFF

v_call: TRBV11-3
j_call: TRBJ2-7
d_call: NA
cdr3_length: 13
clone_size: NA
cdr3_nt: TGTGCCAGCAGCCCGAGGGGGGCCTACGAGCAGTACTTC
cdr3_aa: CASSPRGAYEQYF

v_call: TRBV5-4
j_call: TRBJ2-3
d_call: TRBD1
cdr3_length: 15
clone_size: once
cdr3_nt: TGTGCCAGCAGCTTGGGAGACAGGGGGCGAAATACGCAGTATTTT
cdr3_aa: CASSLGDRGRNTQYF

v_call: TRBV6-5
j_call: TRBJ2-6
d_call: NA
cdr3_length: 14
clone_size: NA
cdr3_nt: TGTGCCAGCAGGGGGAGCTCTGGGGCCAACGTCCTGACTTTC
cdr3_aa: CASRGSSGANVLTF

v_call: TRBV6-6
j_call: TRBJ1-2
d_call: NA
cdr3_length: 12
clone_size: NA
cdr3_nt: TGTGCCAGCAGTTCCGGGGACTATGGCTACACCTTC
cdr3_aa: CASSSGDYGYTF

v_call: TRBV6-5
j_call: TRBJ1-2
d_call: NA
cdr3_length: 11
clone_size: NA
cdr3_nt: TGTGCCAGCAGTTCGGGGTTCGGCTACACCTTC
cdr3_aa: CASSSGFGYTF

v_call: TRBV2
j_call: TRBJ2-3
d_call: TRBD2
cdr3_length: 14
clone_size: NA
cdr3_nt: TGTGCCAGCAGTAGACTAGCGGGGGCCGATACGCAGTATTTT
cdr3_aa: CASSRLAGADTQYF

v_call: TRBV9
j_call: TRBJ2-4
d_call: NA
cdr3_length: 15
clone_size: NA
cdr3_nt: TGTGCCAGCAGCGTAGCCCCGGGTGGGTTCAACATTCAGTACTTC
cdr3_aa: CASSVAPGGFNIQYF

v_call: TRBV10-3
j_call: TRBJ2-5
d_call: NA
cdr3_length: 14
clone_size: NA
cdr3_nt: TGTGCCATCAGTGAGTCATCAGGGCAAGAGACCCAGTACTTC
cdr3_aa: CAISESSGQETQYF

v_call: TRBV7-8
j_call: TRBJ2-1
d_call: NA
cdr3_length: 15
clone_size: NA
cdr3_nt: TGTGCCAGCAGTAACCGTGGGATGTCTTTGAATGAGCAGTTCTTC
cdr3_aa: CASSNRGMSLNEQFF

v_call: TRBV19
j_call: TRBJ2-6
d_call: TRBD1
cdr3_length: 16
clone_size: NA
cdr3_nt: TGTGCCAGTACCCGGGACAGAGACTCTGGGGCCAACGTCCTGACTTTC
cdr3_aa: CASTRDRDSGANVLTF

v_call: TRBV2
j_call: TRBJ1-6
d_call: NA
cdr3_length: 13
clone_size: NA
cdr3_nt: TGTGCCAGCAGTGAGGGCAGGGTAGCACCCCTCCACTTT
cdr3_aa: CASSEGRVAPLHF

v_call: TRBV27
j_call: TRBJ2-1
d_call: TRBD2
cdr3_length: 17
clone_size: NA
cdr3_nt: TGTGCCAGCAGTTCCCTAAAACTAGCGGTTTCCTACAATGAGCAGTTCTTC
cdr3_aa: CASSSLKLAVSYNEQFF

v_call: TRBV6-5
j_call: TRBJ1-1
d_call: NA
cdr3_length: 13
clone_size: NA
cdr3_nt: TGTGCCAGCAGTCGGGGGCGGCTCACTGAAGCTTTCTTT
cdr3_aa: CASSRGRLTEAFF

v_call: TRBV6-6
j_call: TRBJ1-2
d_call: NA
cdr3_length: 14
clone_size: NA
cdr3_nt: TGTGCCAGCAGTTGGGGGGGGGACACCTATGGCTACACCTTC
cdr3_aa: CASSWGGDTYGYTF

v_call: TRBV11-2
j_call: TRBJ2-1
d_call: TRBD1
cdr3_length: 13
clone_size: NA
cdr3_nt: TGTGCCAGCAGCGGTGACAGGGGACGGGAGCAGTTCTTC
cdr3_aa: CASSGDRGREQFF

v_call: TRBV27
j_call: TRBJ2-7
d_call: NA
cdr3_length: 15
clone_size: NA
cdr3_nt: TGTGCCAGCAGTTATTCCGGGACGGTCCCCTACGAGCAGTACTTC
cdr3_aa: CASSYSGTVPYEQYF

v_call: TRBV14
j_call: TRBJ2-3
d_call: NA
cdr3_length: 13
clone_size: NA
cdr3_nt: TGTGCCAGCAGCACCTGGGATGGACATACGCAGTATTTT
cdr3_aa: CASSTWDGHTQYF

v_call: TRBV6-5
j_call: TRBJ2-3
d_call: TRBD2
cdr3_length: 15
clone_size: NA
cdr3_nt: TGTGCCAGCAGTTATCTGCGGGAGGGCCGGGATACGCAGTATTTT
cdr3_aa: CASSYLREGRDTQYF

v_call: TRBV27
j_call: TRBJ2-1
d_call: TRBD2
cdr3_length: 16
clone_size: NA
cdr3_nt: TGTGCCAGCAGGGTGAACCTAGCGGGAGAGTCCAATGAGCAGTTCTTC
cdr3_aa: CASRVNLAGESNEQFF

v_call: TRBV5-1
j_call: TRBJ2-7
d_call: TRBD1
cdr3_length: 15
clone_size: NA
cdr3_nt: TGCGCCAGCAGCTCTCAGGGGGCGGCGGCCTACGAGCAGTACTTC
cdr3_aa: CASSSQGAAAYEQYF

v_call: TRBV29-1
j_call: TRBJ1-1
d_call: NA
cdr3_length: 11
clone_size: NA
cdr3_nt: TGCAGCGTTGGTGTCGTCACTGAAGCTTTCTTT
cdr3_aa: CSVGVVTEAFF

v_call: TRBV7-9
j_call: TRBJ2-5
d_call: TRBD1
cdr3_length: 13
clone_size: NA
cdr3_nt: TGTGCCAGCAACCACAGGGGGGAAGAGACCCAGTACTTC
cdr3_aa: CASNHRGEETQYF

v_call: TRBV5-1
j_call: TRBJ1-3
d_call: NA
cdr3_length: 16
clone_size: NA
cdr3_nt: TGCGCCAGCAGCCCAGGGACCATCGGCTCTGGAAACACCATATATTTT
cdr3_aa: CASSPGTIGSGNTIYF

v_call: TRBV10-3
j_call: TRBJ2-7
d_call: NA
cdr3_length: 14
clone_size: NA
cdr3_nt: TGTGCCATCAGTGGGGGCAGGGGGGCCTACGAGCAGTACTTC
cdr3_aa: CAISGGRGAYEQYF

v_call: TRBV6-6
j_call: TRBJ2-5
d_call: TRBD2
cdr3_length: 14
clone_size: NA
cdr3_nt: TGTGCCAGCAGAATAGCGGGACCTCGAGAGACCCAGTACTTC
cdr3_aa: CASRIAGPRETQYF

v_call: TRBV29-1
j_call: TRBJ2-1
d_call: NA
cdr3_length: 13
clone_size: NA
cdr3_nt: TGCAGCTCTTGGACGAGCTCCTACAATGAGCAGTTCTTC
cdr3_aa: CSSWTSSYNEQFF

v_call: TRBV15
j_call: TRBJ2-2
d_call: NA
cdr3_length: 14
clone_size: NA
cdr3_nt: TGTGCCACCGGAACGTGGGCAGGGCCCGGGGAGCTGTTTTTT
cdr3_aa: CATGTWAGPGELFF

v_call: TRBV6-5
j_call: TRBJ2-5
d_call: NA
cdr3_length: 15
clone_size: NA
cdr3_nt: TGTGCCAGCAGTTCCGTGGCGGGGCGGCAAGAGACCCAGTACTTC
cdr3_aa: CASSSVAGRQETQYF

v_call: TRBV6-5
j_call: TRBJ2-5
d_call: NA
cdr3_length: 16
clone_size: NA
cdr3_nt: TGTGCCAGCAGTTACTCACCCCAGGGTGCACAAGAGACCCAGTACTTC
cdr3_aa: CASSYSPQGAQETQYF

v_call: TRBV21-1
j_call: TRBJ1-5
d_call: NA
cdr3_length: 18
clone_size: NA
cdr3_nt: TGTGCCAGCAGCAAGGCTCCAGGGGGGAAATATAGCAATCAGCCCCAGCATTTT
cdr3_aa: CASSKAPGGKYSNQPQHF

v_call: TRBV29-1
j_call: TRBJ1-2
d_call: NA
cdr3_length: 12
clone_size: once
cdr3_nt: TGCAGCGTTGATGGGGGCGCGGGAGGCTACACCTTC
cdr3_aa: CSVDGGAGGYTF

v_call: TRBV5-1
j_call: TRBJ2-4
d_call: NA
cdr3_length: 13
clone_size: NA
cdr3_nt: TGCGCCAGCAGTTCGGGGAATCAAAACATTCAGTACTTC
cdr3_aa: CASSSGNQNIQYF

v_call: TRBV29-1
j_call: TRBJ1-4
d_call: TRBD1
cdr3_length: 14
clone_size: NA
cdr3_nt: TGCAGCGTTGTGTTCAGGACAGGGGTTGAAAAACTGTTTTTT
cdr3_aa: CSVVFRTGVEKLFF

v_call: TRBV7-2
j_call: TRBJ2-7
d_call: NA
cdr3_length: 12
clone_size: NA
cdr3_nt: TGTGCCAGCAGCTTGATGGACTACGAGCAGTACTTC
cdr3_aa: CASSLMDYEQYF

v_call: TRBV30
j_call: TRBJ1-5
d_call: TRBD1
cdr3_length: 15
clone_size: few
cdr3_nt: TGTGCCTGGAGAGTGGCAGGGGGCCCCAATCAGCCCCAGCATTTT
cdr3_aa: CAWRVAGGPNQPQHF

v_call: TRBV5-1
j_call: TRBJ2-2
d_call: NA
cdr3_length: 13
clone_size: NA
cdr3_nt: TGCGCCAGCAGCTTGACAGGGACCGGGGAGCTGTTTTTT
cdr3_aa: CASSLTGTGELFF

v_call: TRBV5-4
j_call: TRBJ2-1
d_call: NA
cdr3_length: 15
clone_size: NA
cdr3_nt: TGTGCCAGCAGCAAGGTAGCGGACTCCTACAATGAGCAGTTCTTC
cdr3_aa: CASSKVADSYNEQFF

v_call: TRBV7-2
j_call: TRBJ2-7
d_call: NA
cdr3_length: 14
clone_size: NA
cdr3_nt: TGTGCCAGCAGCTTAGCCAGGGGTGGCTACGAGCAGTACTTC
cdr3_aa: CASSLARGGYEQYF

v_call: TRBV6-5
j_call: TRBJ1-1
d_call: NA
cdr3_length: 13
clone_size: NA
cdr3_nt: TGTGCCAGCTATTACACTTCTGGCACTGAAGCTTTCTTT
cdr3_aa: CASYYTSGTEAFF

v_call: TRBV6-1
j_call: TRBJ1-2
d_call: NA
cdr3_length: 10
clone_size: NA
cdr3_nt: TGTGCCAGCAGGGGATGGGGCTACACCTTC
cdr3_aa: CASRGWGYTF

v_call: TRBV11-2
j_call: TRBJ1-1
d_call: TRBD1
cdr3_length: 14
clone_size: NA
cdr3_nt: TGTGCCAGCACCCAACAGGGGGAGGTCACTGAAGCTTTCTTT
cdr3_aa: CASTQQGEVTEAFF

v_call: TRBV14
j_call: TRBJ1-2
d_call: NA
cdr3_length: 15
clone_size: NA
cdr3_nt: TGTGCCAGCAGCCAGACAGACGGAGGCTACTATGGCTACACCTTC
cdr3_aa: CASSQTDGGYYGYTF

v_call: TRBV5-4
j_call: TRBJ1-1
d_call: TRBD1
cdr3_length: 15
clone_size: NA
cdr3_nt: TGTGCCAGCAGCGGGAACAGGGGGGGGAACACTGAAGCTTTCTTT
cdr3_aa: CASSGNRGGNTEAFF

v_call: TRBV5-1
j_call: TRBJ1-6
d_call: NA
cdr3_length: 14
clone_size: NA
cdr3_nt: TGCGCCAGCAGCCCCGACTCCCTTAATTCACCCCTCCACTTT
cdr3_aa: CASSPDSLNSPLHF

v_call: TRBV10-1
j_call: TRBJ1-1
d_call: NA
cdr3_length: 12
clone_size: NA
cdr3_nt: TGCGCCAGGAAACAGGGAGTCACTGAAGCTTTCTTT
cdr3_aa: CARKQGVTEAFF

v_call: TRBV9
j_call: TRBJ2-3
d_call: NA
cdr3_length: 13
clone_size: NA
cdr3_nt: TGTGCCAGCAGCGTAGCGGGAGCGGATACGCAGTATTTT
cdr3_aa: CASSVAGADTQYF

v_call: TRBV11-2
j_call: TRBJ2-2
d_call: TRBD1
cdr3_length: 15
clone_size: NA
cdr3_nt: TGTGCCAGCAGCACAGGGACAGCCTACCCCGGGGAGCTGTTTTTT
cdr3_aa: CASSTGTAYPGELFF

v_call: TRBV5-1
j_call: TRBJ2-3
d_call: NA
cdr3_length: 13
clone_size: NA
cdr3_nt: TGCGCCAGCAGACAGGGATTCACAGATACGCAGTATTTT
cdr3_aa: CASRQGFTDTQYF

v_call: TRBV2
j_call: TRBJ1-6
d_call: NA
cdr3_length: 13
clone_size: NA
cdr3_nt: TGTGCCAGCACCCGGAGGGCGAGTTCACCCCTCCACTTT
cdr3_aa: CASTRRASSPLHF

v_call: TRBV7-8
j_call: TRBJ1-1
d_call: NA
cdr3_length: 14
clone_size: NA
cdr3_nt: TGTGCCAGCAGCATCGACAGCTTCTACGCTGAAGCTTTCTTT
cdr3_aa: CASSIDSFYAEAFF

v_call: TRBV7-3
j_call: TRBJ2-5
d_call: NA
cdr3_length: 13
clone_size: NA
cdr3_nt: TGTGCCAGCAGCTTAACGGTCTCGGAGACCCAGTACTTC
cdr3_aa: CASSLTVSETQYF